The 10 T cell receptor beta chains below come from one sample, sequenced in a study of cytomegalovirus exposure and HLA in healthy donors. Primers: 60 Vbeta forward and 13 Jbeta reverse. Using immunoSEQ multiplex PCR, the repertoire was profiled, and TCRdb retains in-frame clones only, with some absent. In the table there are about 120,000 clones, around 76% of which are singletons. Sequenced input: PBMCs. The receptor set was obtained from a man in his 60s in good health and CMV-seropositive.

A remark on this clone: Other DNA sequences in the same sample also yield this CDR3. This sequence joins TRBV27 and TRBJ1-6; D remains ambiguous. From germline, CDR1 is MNHEY and CDR2 SMNVEV (reference sequence). This CDR3 has 15 residues. V was shortened by 5 bases and J by 10 bases, with 18 bases between the two germline ends. CDR3 bases: TGTGCCAGCAGTCTAACCGGAGGGTTTGGCTCACCCCTCCACTTT. Translating it yields CASSLTGGFGSPLHF.

This clone has only a few counts. This chain connects TRBV5-1 to TRBJ2-2, with 7 positions matching TRBD1. The length of the CDR3 is 16 residues. CDR1 SGHRS and CDR2 YFSETQ come from the germline V gene. The V gene end was trimmed by 4 bases and the J gene end by 3 bases; junction bases not matched to a gene: 9. The CDR3, as DNA: TGCGCCAGCAGCGCAGGACAGGAGACCGACACCGGGGAGCTGTTTTTT. Translated, it gives CASSAGQETDTGELFF.

This clone was seen just once. The gene calls are TRBV19 and TRBJ1-5; D gene uncertain. V was shortened by 3 bases and J by 0 bases, with 15 bases between the two germline ends. The CDR3 is 17 residues long. Germline V gene lookup returns CDR1 LNHDA and CDR2 SQIVND (reference sequence). The CDR3 spells CASSMFTASYSNQPQHF. CDR3 coding DNA: TGTGCCAGTAGTATGTTCACCGCCAGTTATAGCAATCAGCCCCAGCATTTT.

The chain couples TRBV7-2 to TRBJ2-1; 8 bases agree with TRBD2. The V segment lost 6 bases and the J segment 6 bases; nucleotides outside the gene matches: 13. The length of the CDR3 is 16 residues. Germline V gene sequence: CDR1 SGHTA, CDR2 FQGNSA. CDR3 sequence reads: CASSGGAGAWGNEQFF. The CDR3 DNA follows: TGTGCCAGCAGTGGGGGAGCGGGGGCTTGGGGCAATGAGCAGTTCTTC.

The chain is built from TRBV4-2 and TRBJ2-6, with D uncertain. Deletions cut 4 bases from V and 2 bases from J, with 3 bases between. This CDR3 comprises 13 residues. Germline lookup yields CDR1 LGHNA and CDR2 YNFKEQ. DNA for the CDR3: TGTGCCAGCAGCCTCGCTGGGGCCAACGTCCTGACTTTC. As protein: CASSLAGANVLTF.

This chain connects TRBV7-9 to TRBJ1-6, with 8 nucleotides matching TRBD1. V shed 1 base and J 8 bases; nucleotides not matched to a gene: 4. CDR1 and CDR2 (germline): SEHNR, FQNEAQ (reference sequence). This CDR3 spans 15 amino acids. CDR3 in DNA: TGTGCCAGCAGCTTAGAGGCAGGGGGCTATTCACCCCTCCACTTT. It translates to CASSLEAGGYSPLHF.

The chain carries TRBV2 and TRBJ1-5, with 7 bases aligning to TRBD1. The CDR3 consists of 13 residues. Germline V gene sequence: CDR1 SNHLY, CDR2 FYNNEI. V lost 3 bases to trimming and J lost 4 bases; unmatched junction nucleotides: 0. The CDR3 DNA sequence: TGTGCCAGCAGTGAGGGACAGAATCAGCCCCAGCATTTT. This codes for CASSEGQNQPQHF. The full variable domain, in which reference TRBV2 and TRBJ1-5 provide the parts outside the CDR3, is EPEVTQTPSHQVTQMGQEVILRCVPISNHLYFYWYRQILGQKVEFLVSFYNNEISEKSEIFDDQFSVERPDGSNFTLKIRSTKLEDSAMYFCASSEGQNQPQHFGDGTRLSIL.

This clone has just one count. The V call is TRBV30, the J call TRBJ2-3, with D perhaps matching TRBD2 (5 bases). The CDR3 contains 15 residues. V shed 0 bases and J shed 0 bases, with 10 bases lying between them. Germline CDR1 and CDR2: GTSNPN and SVGIG (reference sequence). CDR3: CAWSVSSGSTDTQYF. Here the CDR3 DNA reads TGTGCCTGGAGTGTATCCAGCGGTAGCACAGATACGCAGTATTTT.

J is TRBJ1-1 and V is TRBV6-1; D is possibly TRBD1 (6 bases). Deletions cut 6 bases from V and 3 bases from J, with 14 bases between. Germline assignment: CDR1 MNHNS and CDR2 SASEGT. The CDR3 length is 14 residues. For the CDR3, the DNA is TGTGCCAGCAGGCCACAGGGTTGGGACACTGAAGCTTTCTTT. This gives the protein CASRPQGWDTEAFF.

The chain has TRBV21-1 and TRBJ1-1; the D call of TRBD1 is as the table states it, not checked on the DNA. TRBV21-1 is classified as a pseudogene. This CDR3 comprises 12 residues. The CDR3 sequence: CASSNQGAKAFF. The DNA of the CDR3 is TGTGCCAGCAGCAACCAGGGGGCTAAAGCTTTCTTT.